These 29 T cell receptor beta chains came from one sample sequenced in a study of identical twins. TCRdb called the 5' RACE reads again in MiXCR, with one record for every CDR3 protein. The sample has hundreds of thousands of distinct CDR3 sequences, approximately 21% seen once. These records were also assigned to another study, of T cells expressing NK-cell markers.

The specimen sequenced was PBMCs. The receptor set was obtained from a woman under 30 in good health.

The genes are TRBV6-1 and TRBJ2-1; TRBD2 agrees at 11 bases. CDR3 length equals 15 residues. V gave up 5 bases and J gave up 8 bases; unmatched junction bases: 8. CDR1 and CDR2 from the germline V gene are MNHNS and SASEGT. CDR3 region: CASSRSGGALYEQFF. In nucleotides, the CDR3 is TGTGCCAGCAGTCGTAGCGGGGGGGCCTTGTATGAGCAGTTCTTC.

This chain uses TRBV10-1 with TRBJ2-2; 7 bases are a match to TRBD2. The CDR3 is 14 amino acids. Germline V gives CDR1 WNHNN, CDR2 SYGVQD (reference sequence). With 7 bases clipped from V and 4 bases from J, the junction kept 6 bases outside the gene matches. Written as DNA, the CDR3 is TGCGCCAGCACGGATGGGGAGGGCACCGGGGAGCTGTTTTTT. Translation gives CASTDGEGTGELFF.

This clonotype was detected only a few times. V gene TRBV6-1 combines with J gene TRBJ2-7; the D is unclear. Trimming took off 2 bases at V and 6 bases at J, with 5 bases between the two ends. CDR1 is MNHNS, CDR2 SASEGT, per germline. The CDR3 length is 11 residues. For the CDR3, the DNA is TGTGCCAGCAGTGAATTATTCGAGCAGTACTTC. Translating gives CASSELFEQYF.

This clonotype was picked up many times. V is TRBV20-1 and J is TRBJ2-3; D not certain. Trimming removed 3 bases from V and 3 bases from J, with 7 bases in between. From germline, CDR1 is DFQATT and CDR2 SNEGSKA (reference sequence). The CDR3 has 12 amino acids. CDR3 sequence reads: CSASLSTDTQYF. CDR3 nucleotide sequence: TGCAGTGCTAGTTTATCAACAGATACGCAGTATTTT.

This clonotype was seen more than once but under ten times. The chain links TRBV5-1 to TRBJ2-3, with TRBD2 matching over 12 bases. Germline CDR1 and CDR2: SGHRS and YFSETQ. This CDR3 has 15 amino acids. Germline trimming cut 6 bases from V and 2 bases from J; bases unmatched to any gene: 4. CDR3 protein: CASNLAGGVTDTQYF. The CDR3 DNA is TGCGCCAGCAACCTAGCGGGGGGGGTCACAGATACGCAGTATTTT.

This chain links TRBV7-3 with TRBJ2-2; D gene uncertain. The ends were cut back, 6 bases at V and 1 base at J, with 9 bases in the middle. The CDR3 runs to 14 residues. Germline V gene lookup returns CDR1 SGHTA and CDR2 FQGTGA. This chain's CDR3 is CASSDTQNTGELFF. CDR3 DNA sequence: TGTGCCAGCAGTGACACCCAGAACACCGGGGAGCTGTTTTTT.

This clonotype was found a few times. This chain connects TRBV20-1 to TRBJ2-3; D is perhaps TRBD2 (5 bases). The V gene's germline CDR1 is DFQATT and CDR2 SNEGSKA (reference sequence). CDR3 length: 17 residues. V lost 6 bases to trimming and J lost 8 bases, with 30 bases between them. The CDR3 spells CSALRLIDGPSTGTQYF. Here the CDR3 DNA reads TGCAGTGCCCTGAGACTAATTGACGGTCCTAGCACGGGTACGCAGTATTTT.

The chain employs TRBV9 and TRBJ2-1; D remains unclear. This CDR3 is built from 16 residues. Per the germline V gene, CDR1 is SGDLS and CDR2 is YYNGEE. V lost 3 bases to trimming and J lost 5 bases, with 18 bases between them. The CDR3 loop reads CASSARSLLVHNEQFF. The CDR3 bases are TGTGCCAGCAGCGCTAGGAGCTTGTTGGTCCACAATGAGCAGTTCTTC.

The chain couples TRBV19 to TRBJ2-2; 7 nucleotides agree with TRBD1. Germline V gene data show CDR1 as LNHDA and CDR2 as SQIVND (reference sequence). V trimming: 7 bases; J trimming: 6 bases; junction bases outside the gene matches: 11. The CDR3 runs 15 residues. CDR3 DNA: TGTGCCAGTACCCAGCAGACAGGGCGGTCCGGGGAGCTGTTTTTT. This encodes CASTQQTGRSGELFF.

This clonotype showed up just a few times. The genes are TRBV20-1 and TRBJ2-2; TRBD2 might be the D (5 bases). CDR1 is DFQATT and CDR2 is SNEGSKA in the germline V gene (reference sequence). CDR3 size: 13 residues. V was shortened by 0 bases and J by 5 bases, with 7 bases between the two germline ends. CDR3 DNA: TGCAGTGCTAGAGATGGGGAGACCGGGGAGCTGTTTTTT. This codes for CSARDGETGELFF.

The V gene is TRBV9, the J gene TRBJ1-6, with D possibly being TRBD1 (6 bases). V lost 2 bases and J lost 10, with 10 bases in between. CDR3 length: 13 residues. CDR1 SGDLS and CDR2 YYNGEE come from the germline V gene. The CDR3 sequence is CASSVGGGSPLHF. Here the CDR3 DNA reads TGTGCCAGCAGCGTGGGCGGGGGCTCACCCCTCCACTTT.

The sample holds a few counts of this clonotype. The V call is TRBV20-1, the J call TRBJ2-5; 8 bases line up with TRBD2. CDR1 DFQATT and CDR2 SNEGSKA come from the germline V gene (reference sequence). V was clipped by 4 bases and J by 0 bases; unmatched bases: 1. This CDR3 has 13 residues. The CDR3 reads CSAKREYQETQYF. For the CDR3, the DNA is TGCAGTGCTAAGCGGGAGTACCAAGAGACCCAGTACTTC.

This chain connects TRBV20-1 to TRBJ2-3; 13 bases are a match to TRBD2. After removal of 6 bases from V and 4 bases from J, the junction contained 4 bases not matched to a gene. This CDR3 region has 14 residues. In germline, CDR1 is DFQATT, CDR2 SNEGSKA (reference sequence). The CDR3 DNA reads TGCAGTGCGTGGACTAGCGGGAGATCAGATACGCAGTATTTT. Translation: CSAWTSGRSDTQYF.

This clonotype showed up just a few times. J is TRBJ2-7 and V is TRBV12-3 or TRBV12-4; TRBD2 matches at 14 bases. V lost 6 bases and J lost 5; bases outside the gene matches: 12. This CDR3 has 17 residues. The CDR3 coding sequence is TGTGCCAGCAGCCTCAAAGGACTAGCGGGAGGCGGCCACGAGCAGTACTTC. Its translation is CASSLKGLAGGGHEQYF.

This clonotype was counted a few times. The rearrangement uses TRBV12-3 or TRBV12-4 and TRBJ2-3; no clear D gene. Deletions cut 6 bases from V and 5 bases from J, with 9 bases between. The CDR3 consists of 12 residues. CDR3 sequence (DNA): TGTGCCAGCAGCCAAGCGAGAGATACGCAGTATTTT. The encoded protein is CASSQARDTQYF.

The sample holds a few counts of this clonotype. This rearrangement joins TRBV9 to TRBJ2-3; a possible D gene is TRBD2 (6 bases). Germline CDR1 reads SGDLS; CDR2 reads YYNGEE. This CDR3 is built from 16 residues. Trimming cost V 0 bases and J 4 bases, with 15 bases left between them. CDR3 loop: CASSVEAGISSDTQYF. The CDR3 bases are TGTGCCAGCAGCGTAGAGGCGGGGATTAGTTCAGATACGCAGTATTTT.

This clonotype was recorded many times. This chain uses TRBV12-3 or TRBV12-4 with TRBJ1-1, with 7 positions matching TRBD1. V was clipped by 6 bases and J by 7 bases; unmatched bases: 5. The CDR3 contains 12 residues. The CDR3 reads CASRYNRGEAFF. In nucleotides, the CDR3 is TGTGCCAGCAGATATAACAGGGGTGAAGCTTTCTTT.

The table lists this clonotype with a few counts. V is TRBV12-3 or TRBV12-4 and J is TRBJ2-7; D may be TRBD2 (5 bases). CDR3 length: 14 amino acids. Trimming pared 4 bases from V and 6 bases from J, leaving 16 bases between. The CDR3 region is CASSSSSLGSEQYF. The CDR3 nucleotides read TGTGCCAGCAGTTCATCATCTCTGGGGAGCGAGCAGTACTTC.

This clonotype was detected only once. This chain connects TRBV2 to TRBJ2-1, with TRBD2 identical over 8 bases. Germline V gene lookup returns CDR1 SNHLY and CDR2 FYNNEI. CDR3 size: 15 residues. V trimming: 1 base; J trimming: 8 bases; junction bases outside the gene matches: 7. The CDR3 DNA reads as TGTGCCAGCAGTGAAGGTCCGGGAGGGTTGCATGAGCAGTTCTTC. It translates to CASSEGPGGLHEQFF.

This clonotype was recorded many times. The rearrangement uses TRBV20-1 and TRBJ1-4; unclear D gene. Germline V gene sequence: CDR1 DFQATT, CDR2 SNEGSKA (reference sequence). The length of the CDR3 is 11 residues. V shed 4 bases and J shed 9 bases, with 9 bases lying between them. Here the CDR3 reads CSATGEKKLFF. In DNA form, the CDR3 reads TGCAGTGCTACTGGGGAGAAAAAACTGTTTTTT.

The V call is TRBV11-2, the J call TRBJ1-6; a possible D gene is TRBD1 (5 bases). Trimming removed 4 bases from V and 6 bases from J, with 16 bases in between. In germline, CDR1 is SGHAT, CDR2 FQNNGV. The CDR3 is 16 residues long. CDR3: CASSSTGGGGNSPLHF. The DNA for the CDR3 is TGTGCCAGCAGCTCCACGGGGGGTGGGGGTAATTCACCCCTCCACTTT.

V usage is TRBV7-9 and J usage is TRBJ2-7; 13 nucleotides align to TRBD2. V trimming: 1 base; J trimming: 5 bases; junction bases outside the gene matches: 5. CDR1 is SEHNR, CDR2 FQNEAQ, per germline (reference sequence). This CDR3 is built from 16 residues. CDR3 protein: CASSLEGLAGADEQYF. The CDR3 DNA reads as TGTGCCAGCAGCTTAGAAGGACTAGCGGGAGCTGACGAGCAGTACTTC.

The chain carries TRBV5-1 and TRBJ2-7; 7 bases agree with TRBD1. The J segment lost 3 bases and the V segment lost 4 bases, leaving 7 bases of the junction unmatched. CDR1 SGHRS and CDR2 YFSETQ come from the germline V gene. The CDR3 is 14 amino acids. The CDR3 is CASSGGQRDYEQYF. The CDR3, as DNA: TGCGCCAGCAGCGGGGGACAGCGAGACTACGAGCAGTACTTC.

There are a few counts of this clonotype. This chain links TRBV12-3 or TRBV12-4 with TRBJ2-7; a possible D gene is TRBD1 (5 bases). The CDR3 has 15 residues. The ends were cut back, 6 bases at V and 0 bases at J, with 15 bases in the middle. The CDR3 protein is CASRNQGLSSYEQYF. The CDR3 coding sequence is TGTGCCAGCAGGAACCAGGGCCTTAGCTCCTACGAGCAGTACTTC.

This clonotype was seen many times. The CDR3: CASTPGGRSPLHF. The CDR3 bases are TGTGCCAGCACTCCAGGGGGCAGGTCACCCCTCCACTTT. The V call is TRBV12-3 or TRBV12-4, the J call TRBJ1-6; 8 bases map to TRBD1. This CDR3 is 13 amino acids long. V shed 7 bases, J shed 10 bases, and the junction held 6 bases outside the gene matches.

This clonotype has more than one count but fewer than ten. This chain joins TRBV6-5 and TRBJ2-6; 10 nucleotides agree with TRBD1. The CDR3 has 17 amino acids. J gave up 4 bases and V 2 bases, and 5 bases lay outside the gene matches. The germline gives CDR1 MNHEY, CDR2 SVGAGI. The CDR3 DNA follows: TGTGCCAGCAGTTACCGGGACAGGGGTTCCGGGGCCAACGTCCTGACTTTC. It specifies CASSYRDRGSGANVLTF.

This rearrangement joins TRBV2 to TRBJ2-1, with 9 bases aligning to TRBD2. Unmatched junction bases numbered 3, after V lost 6 bases and J lost 0 bases. Germline V gene data show CDR1 as SNHLY and CDR2 as FYNNEI. The CDR3 covers 15 residues. This CDR3 is CASRVAGASYNEQFF. The DNA of the CDR3 is TGTGCCAGCAGAGTAGCGGGGGCCTCCTACAATGAGCAGTTCTTC.

This clonotype was detected only a few times. The chain joins TRBV6-5 to TRBJ2-7; D possibly matches TRBD1 or TRBD2 (5 bases each). CDR3 length: 15 amino acids. CDR1 and CDR2 from the germline V gene are MNHEY and SVGAGI. The V gene lost 7 bases and the J gene lost 3 bases, with 19 bases spanning the gap. The CDR3 region is CASTSSPGTFYEQYF. Here the CDR3 DNA reads TGTGCCAGCACTTCCTCGCCCGGGACCTTCTACGAGCAGTACTTC.

V and J are TRBV29-1 and TRBJ2-6; 8 bases agree with TRBD1. J was trimmed by 1 base and V by 5 bases; bases with no gene match: 7. The CDR3 consists of 16 residues. Germline V lookup: CDR1 SQVTM, CDR2 ANQGSEA. CDR3: CSVPRQGASGANVLTF. CDR3 nucleotides: TGCAGCGTTCCGCGGCAGGGGGCGTCTGGGGCCAACGTCCTGACTTTC. The full variable domain, with the rest looked up from reference TRBV29-1 and TRBJ2-6, is SAVISQKPSRDICQRGTSLTIQCQVDSQVTMMFWYRQQPGQSLTLIATANQGSEATYESGFVIDKFPISRPNLTFSTLTVSNMSPEDSSIYLCSVPRQGASGANVLTFGAGSRLTVL.